A single sample gave rise to the 17 T cell receptor beta chains below, sequenced in a study of T cell responses to AZD1222 COVID-19 vaccine. Measured with immunoSEQ multiplex PCR; TCRdb has only the in-frame clones, and not every one. The data show about 140,000 clones, around 90% seen once. Source: peripheral blood, taken 28 days after the second dose of the MenACWY control vaccine. Every receptor here comes from an adult who received the MenACWY meningococcal vaccine as a control.

The chain carries TRBV24-1 and TRBJ2-1; 8 nucleotides agree with TRBD1. J was trimmed by 4 bases and V by 4 bases; bases with no gene match: 5. The CDR3 covers 15 residues. Per the germline V gene, CDR1 is KGHDR and CDR2 is SFDVKD. This CDR3 is CATSESGQGYNEQFF. The CDR3 DNA is TGTGCCACCAGTGAATCCGGACAGGGATACAATGAGCAGTTCTTC.

This clone occurred once. The rearrangement uses TRBV12-5 and TRBJ2-3; 9 positions agree with TRBD1. With V trimmed by 0 bases and J by 5 bases, 3 bases remained unmatched. Germline V CDR1 and CDR2: LGHNT, FRNRAP. The CDR3 is made up of 15 amino acids. This CDR3 reads CASGLVGQGKDTQYF. CDR3 sequence (DNA): TGTGCTAGTGGTTTGGTGGGACAGGGTAAAGATACGCAGTATTTT.

This rearrangement joins TRBV28 to TRBJ2-5; 8 bases are shared with TRBD1. Germline-derived CDR1 and CDR2 are MDHEN and SYDVKM. This CDR3 is built from 14 residues. V trimming: 5 bases; J trimming: 2 bases; junction bases outside the gene matches: 4. CDR3 nucleotides: TGTGCCAGCAGTCAGGGGGCGGGACAAGAGACCCAGTACTTC. It yields the protein CASSQGAGQETQYF.

This clone occurred a few times. This rearrangement joins TRBV28 to TRBJ2-6; perhaps TRBD1 as D (6 bases). The ends were cut back, 4 bases at V and 0 bases at J, with 13 bases in the middle. This CDR3 spans 17 amino acids. Germline V lookup: CDR1 MDHEN, CDR2 SYDVKM. The CDR3 here is CASSSPGEDSGANVLTF. The CDR3 nucleotides are TGTGCCAGCAGTTCTCCAGGGGAAGACTCTGGGGCCAACGTCCTGACTTTC.

V and J are TRBV11-2 and TRBJ2-7, with 9 bases aligning to TRBD2. Germline CDR1 and CDR2: SGHAT and FQNNGV. Trimming at V came to 3 bases and at J to 2 bases, leaving 11 bases not matched to a gene. CDR3 length: 17 amino acids. The CDR3 is CASSFTRASGDTYEQYF. The CDR3 DNA sequence: TGTGCCAGCAGCTTTACGAGGGCTAGCGGGGATACCTACGAGCAGTACTTC.

The gene calls are TRBV12-5 and TRBJ2-2; 8 bases are a match to TRBD2. With V trimmed by 7 bases and J by 1 base, 8 bases remained unmatched. Germline assignment: CDR1 LGHNT and CDR2 FRNRAP. The CDR3 loop spans 16 amino acids. In nucleotides, the CDR3 is TGTGCTAGTGTTTCTAGCGGGCGCCAGAACACCGGGGAGCTGTTTTTT. Translation gives CASVSSGRQNTGELFF.

The chain has TRBV12-3 or TRBV12-4 and TRBJ2-5; D possibly uses TRBD1 or TRBD2 (5 bases each). V was trimmed by 6 bases and J by 0 bases, leaving 8 bases between them. The CDR3 runs to 13 residues. The CDR3 sequence is CASRSGHQETQYF. As DNA, the CDR3 is TGTGCCAGCAGATCGGGACACCAAGAGACCCAGTACTTC.

The rearrangement links TRBV9 to TRBJ2-5, with 8 bases matching TRBD1. CDR3 size: 13 residues. Germline V gene sequence: CDR1 SGDLS, CDR2 YYNGEE. With V trimmed by 1 base and J by 4 bases, 0 bases remained unmatched. The chain's CDR3 is CASSVTGGETQYF. The CDR3, as DNA: TGTGCCAGCAGCGTAACAGGGGGAGAGACCCAGTACTTC.

The rearrangement joins TRBV15 to TRBJ2-1; D unresolved. Deletions cut 4 bases from V and 0 bases from J, with 13 bases between. From germline, CDR1 is LNHNV and CDR2 YYDKDF (reference sequence). The CDR3 consists of 16 residues. This CDR3 reads CATSIGRLPSYNEQFF. The CDR3 nucleotides read TGTGCCACCAGCATAGGCAGGCTTCCCTCCTACAATGAGCAGTTCTTC.

This chain joins TRBV15 and TRBJ2-1, with D unclear. The CDR3 has 14 amino acids. The germline V and J ends were trimmed by 5 bases and 3 bases, with 11 bases remaining between them. Germline V gene lookup returns CDR1 LNHNV and CDR2 YYDKDF (reference sequence). The CDR3 loop reads CATSLFQVYNEQFF. CDR3 in DNA: TGTGCCACCAGCCTCTTCCAGGTCTACAATGAGCAGTTCTTC.

This clone has only a few counts. The chain couples TRBV7-3 to TRBJ2-1; TRBD1 or TRBD2 may be the D gene (5 bases each). Germline V gene data show CDR1 as SGHTA and CDR2 as FQGTGA. There are 13 residues in the CDR3. V was clipped by 5 bases and J by 9 bases, with 14 bases between them. The CDR3 loop is CASSPHLGTEQFF. CDR3 DNA: TGTGCCAGCAGCCCGCATTTGGGGACTGAGCAGTTCTTC.

CDR3 region: CASSEESGPGTEAFF. CDR3 sequence (DNA): TGCGCCAGCAGCGAGGAATCAGGGCCCGGCACTGAAGCTTTCTTT. The J gene is TRBJ1-1, the V gene TRBV5-1, with D possibly matching TRBD1 (5 bases). Germline CDR1 SGHRS, CDR2 YFSETQ. The CDR3 length is 15 residues. V lost 4 bases and J 4 bases, leaving 17 bases between the germline ends.

The genes are TRBV3-1 (or the pseudogene TRBV3-2) and TRBJ2-7, with TRBD2 matching over 13 bases. V trimming: 7 bases; J trimming: 6 bases; junction bases outside the gene matches: 6. CDR1 is LGHDT and CDR2 is YNNKEL in the germline V gene (reference sequence). The CDR3 spans 14 residues. The CDR3 DNA is TGTGCCAGCACCGAGACTAGCGGGGGGCCCGAGCAGTACTTC. The encoded protein is CASTETSGGPEQYF.

V and J are TRBV27 and TRBJ2-7, with 8 bases aligning to TRBD2. The ends lost 4 bases at V and 4 bases at J; junction bases unmatched: 9. Germline V lookup: CDR1 MNHEY, CDR2 SMNVEV (reference sequence). The CDR3 has 15 residues. The CDR3, as DNA: TGTGCCAGCAGTTCAGCGGGAGCTGACGGGTACGAGCAGTACTTC. Translating it yields CASSSAGADGYEQYF.

This sequence joins TRBV5-6 and TRBJ2-7; TRBD2 matches at 9 bases. Germline V CDR1 and CDR2: SGHDT, YYEEEE. V lost 1 base and J lost 6; bases outside the gene matches: 5. The CDR3 sequence is 14 residues long. The CDR3, as DNA: TGTGCCAGCAGCTTGTTTGCGGGGGGGCTCGAGCAGTACTTC. Protein sequence: CASSLFAGGLEQYF.

V usage is TRBV15 and J usage is TRBJ1-1, with no clear D. Germline assignment: CDR1 LNHNV and CDR2 YYDKDF (reference sequence). Trimming shortened V by 0 bases and J by 5 bases, and 16 bases separated the two germline ends. CDR3 size: 16 residues. The CDR3 spells CATSRDPTSPGTEAFF. For the CDR3, the DNA is TGTGCCACCAGCAGAGATCCCACGAGCCCCGGAACTGAAGCTTTCTTT.

V gene TRBV5-4 combines with J gene TRBJ1-2, with 8 positions matching TRBD1. This CDR3 is built from 12 residues. Germline trimming cut 4 bases from V and 8 bases from J; bases unmatched to any gene: 4. The germline V gene has CDR1 SGHNT and CDR2 YYREEE (reference sequence). CDR3 DNA sequence: TGTGCCAGCAGCAAGGGACAGGAAGGCTACACCTTC. Translation gives CASSKGQEGYTF.